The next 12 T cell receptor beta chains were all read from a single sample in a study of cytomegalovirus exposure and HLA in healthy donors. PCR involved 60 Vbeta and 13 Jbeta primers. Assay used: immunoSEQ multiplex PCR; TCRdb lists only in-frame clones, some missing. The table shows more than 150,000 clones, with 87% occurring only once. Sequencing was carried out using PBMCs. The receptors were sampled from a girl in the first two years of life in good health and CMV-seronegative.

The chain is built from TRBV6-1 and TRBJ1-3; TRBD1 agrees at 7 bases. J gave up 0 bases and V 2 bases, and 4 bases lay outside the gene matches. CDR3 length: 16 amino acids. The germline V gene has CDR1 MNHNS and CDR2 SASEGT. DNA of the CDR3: TGTGCCAGCAGTGAATTGGACAGGTTCTCTGGAAACACCATATATTTT. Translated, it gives CASSELDRFSGNTIYF.

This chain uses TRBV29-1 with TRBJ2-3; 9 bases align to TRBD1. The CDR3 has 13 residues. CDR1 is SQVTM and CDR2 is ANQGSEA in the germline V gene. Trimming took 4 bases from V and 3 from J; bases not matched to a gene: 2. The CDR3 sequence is CSVGDRVTDTQYF. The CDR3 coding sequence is TGCAGCGTTGGGGACAGGGTAACAGATACGCAGTATTTT.

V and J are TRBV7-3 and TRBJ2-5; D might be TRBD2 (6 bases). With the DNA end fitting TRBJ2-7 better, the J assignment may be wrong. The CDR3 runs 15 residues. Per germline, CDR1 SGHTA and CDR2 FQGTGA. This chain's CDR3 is CASSLIIGSAHEQYF. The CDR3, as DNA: TGTGCCAGCAGCTTAATAATCGGGAGCGCCCACGAGCAGTACTTC.

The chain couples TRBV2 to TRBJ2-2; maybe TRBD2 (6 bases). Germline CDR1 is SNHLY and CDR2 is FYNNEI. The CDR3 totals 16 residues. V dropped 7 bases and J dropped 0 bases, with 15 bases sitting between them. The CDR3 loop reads CASTDGLSANTGELFF. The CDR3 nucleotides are TGTGCCAGCACCGACGGACTATCTGCGAACACCGGGGAGCTGTTTTTT. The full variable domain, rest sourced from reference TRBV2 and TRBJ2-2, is EPEVTQTPSHQVTQMGQEVILRCVPISNHLYFYWYRQILGQKVEFLVSFYNNEISEKSEIFDDQFSVERPDGSNFTLKIRSTKLEDSAMYFCASTDGLSANTGELFFGEGSRLTVL.

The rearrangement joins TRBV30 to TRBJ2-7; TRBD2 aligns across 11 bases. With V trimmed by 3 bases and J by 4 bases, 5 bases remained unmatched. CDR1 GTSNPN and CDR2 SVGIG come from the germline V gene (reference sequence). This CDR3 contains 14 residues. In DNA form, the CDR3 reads TGTGCCTGGAGGCATAGCGGGGGGGCATACGAGCAGTACTTC. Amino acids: CAWRHSGGAYEQYF.

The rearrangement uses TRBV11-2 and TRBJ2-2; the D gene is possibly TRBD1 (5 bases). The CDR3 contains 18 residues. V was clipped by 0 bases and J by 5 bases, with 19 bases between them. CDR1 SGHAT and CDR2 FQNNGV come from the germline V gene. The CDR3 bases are TGTGCCAGCAGCTTAGACCCCCTTAGTTTTTCAGGGACCGGGGAGCTGTTTTTT. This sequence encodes CASSLDPLSFSGTGELFF.

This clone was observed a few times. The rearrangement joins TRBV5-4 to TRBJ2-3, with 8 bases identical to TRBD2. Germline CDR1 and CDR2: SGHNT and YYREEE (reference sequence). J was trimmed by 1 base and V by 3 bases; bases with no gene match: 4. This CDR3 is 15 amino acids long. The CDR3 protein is CASSSQTSGTDTQYF. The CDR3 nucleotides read TGTGCCAGCAGCTCCCAGACTAGCGGCACAGATACGCAGTATTTT.

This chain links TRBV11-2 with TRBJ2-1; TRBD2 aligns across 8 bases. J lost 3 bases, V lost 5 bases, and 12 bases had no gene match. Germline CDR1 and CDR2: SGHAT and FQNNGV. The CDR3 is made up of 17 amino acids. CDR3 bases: TGTGCCAGCAGCCTGACTTTGGCGGGGGGCCTCTACAATGAGCAGTTCTTC. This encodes CASSLTLAGGLYNEQFF.

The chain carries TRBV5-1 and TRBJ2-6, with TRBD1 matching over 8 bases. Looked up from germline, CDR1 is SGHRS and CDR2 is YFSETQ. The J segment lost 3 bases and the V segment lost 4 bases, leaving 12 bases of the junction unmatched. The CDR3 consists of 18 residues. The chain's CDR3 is CASSPRDQGAFGANVLTF. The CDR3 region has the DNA TGCGCCAGCAGCCCTCGGGATCAGGGGGCGTTTGGGGCCAACGTCCTGACTTTC.

The CDR3 coding sequence is TGCAGCGTTACACCCCAGGGGAGCGGAAACACCATATATTTT. This encodes CSVTPQGSGNTIYF. The chain combines TRBV29-1 with TRBJ1-3; weak D call: TRBD1 (6 bases). Germline V gives CDR1 SQVTM, CDR2 ANQGSEA. The CDR3 runs 14 residues. V lost 5 bases, J lost 4 bases, and 15 bases lay in between.

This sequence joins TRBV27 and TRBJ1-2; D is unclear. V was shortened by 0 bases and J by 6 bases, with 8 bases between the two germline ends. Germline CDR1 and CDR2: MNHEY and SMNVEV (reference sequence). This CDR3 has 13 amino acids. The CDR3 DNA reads TGTGCCAGCAGTTTATCGATCGGGGATGGCTACACCTTC. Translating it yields CASSLSIGDGYTF.

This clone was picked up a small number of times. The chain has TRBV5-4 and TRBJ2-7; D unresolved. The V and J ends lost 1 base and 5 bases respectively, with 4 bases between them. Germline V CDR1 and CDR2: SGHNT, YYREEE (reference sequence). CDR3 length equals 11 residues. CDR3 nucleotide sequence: TGTGCCAGCAGCTTGTTAAACGAGCAGTACTTC. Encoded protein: CASSLLNEQYF.